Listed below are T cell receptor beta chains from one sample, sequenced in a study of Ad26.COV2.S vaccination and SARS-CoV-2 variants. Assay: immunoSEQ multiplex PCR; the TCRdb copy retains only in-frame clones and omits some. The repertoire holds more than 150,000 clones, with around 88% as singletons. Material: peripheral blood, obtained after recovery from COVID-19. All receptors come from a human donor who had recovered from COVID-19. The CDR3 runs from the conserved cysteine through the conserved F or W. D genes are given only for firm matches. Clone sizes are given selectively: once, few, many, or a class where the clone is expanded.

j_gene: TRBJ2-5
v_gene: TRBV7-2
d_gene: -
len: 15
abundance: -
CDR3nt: TGTGCCAGCAGGTCCCAGGGGGGACTACAAGAGACCCAGTACTTC
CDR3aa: CASRSQGGLQETQYF

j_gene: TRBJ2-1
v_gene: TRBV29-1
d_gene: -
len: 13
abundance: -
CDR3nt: TGCAGCGTTGTCCGGCTAGCCGGGAATGAGCAGTTCTTC
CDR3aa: CSVVRLAGNEQFF

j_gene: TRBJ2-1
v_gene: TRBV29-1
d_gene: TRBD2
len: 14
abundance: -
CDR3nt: TGCAGCGTTGCATGGACTAGCGTATACAATGAGCAGTTCTTC
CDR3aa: CSVAWTSVYNEQFF

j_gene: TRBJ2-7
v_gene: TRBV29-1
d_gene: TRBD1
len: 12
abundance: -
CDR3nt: TGCAGCGGTCGACAGGGGGTAGGGGAGCAGTACTTC
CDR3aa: CSGRQGVGEQYF

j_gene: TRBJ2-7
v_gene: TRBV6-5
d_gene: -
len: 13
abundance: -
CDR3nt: TGTGCCAGCAGTTACTCCCCAACCTACGAGCAGTACTTC
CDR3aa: CASSYSPTYEQYF

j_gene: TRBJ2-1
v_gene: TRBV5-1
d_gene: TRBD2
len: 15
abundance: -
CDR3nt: TGCGCCAGCAGCTTGGCTAGCGGGAACTACAATGAGCAGTTCTTC
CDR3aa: CASSLASGNYNEQFF

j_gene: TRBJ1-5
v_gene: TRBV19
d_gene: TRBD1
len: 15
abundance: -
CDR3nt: TGTGCCAGTAGTATAGTTTCGACAGGGGATCAGCCCCAGCATTTT
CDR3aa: CASSIVSTGDQPQHF

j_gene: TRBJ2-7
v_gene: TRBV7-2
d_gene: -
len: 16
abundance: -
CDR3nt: TGTGCCAGCAGCCGGCCCCCCCGGGGAGGCCTCTACGAGCAGTACTTC
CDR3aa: CASSRPPRGGLYEQYF

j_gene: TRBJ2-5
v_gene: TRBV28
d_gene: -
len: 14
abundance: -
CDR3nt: TGTGCCAGCAGCCTGACGAGCCTACAAGAGACCCAGTACTTC
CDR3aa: CASSLTSLQETQYF

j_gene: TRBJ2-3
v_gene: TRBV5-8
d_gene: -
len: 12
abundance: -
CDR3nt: TGTGCCAGCAGCTTGACCCCAGATACGCAGTATTTT
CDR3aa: CASSLTPDTQYF

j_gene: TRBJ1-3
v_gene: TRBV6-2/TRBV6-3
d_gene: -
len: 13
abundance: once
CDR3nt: TGTGCCAGCAGTTTCGGGGGGGAAGACACCATATATTTT
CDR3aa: CASSFGGEDTIYF

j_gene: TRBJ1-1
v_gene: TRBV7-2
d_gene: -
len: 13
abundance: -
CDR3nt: TGTGCCAGCAGCTTAGCCAGGGGAGTAGAAGCTTTCTTT
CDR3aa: CASSLARGVEAFF

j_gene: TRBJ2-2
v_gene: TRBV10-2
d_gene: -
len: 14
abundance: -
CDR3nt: TGCGCAGCAGAGGGGACACCGAACACCGGGGAGCTGTTTTTT
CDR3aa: CAAEGTPNTGELFF

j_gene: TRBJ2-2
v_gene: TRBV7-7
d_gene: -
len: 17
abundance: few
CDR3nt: TGTGCCAGCAGCTTAGACCCTCCTGGGGGGACGGAGGGGGAGCTGTTTTTT
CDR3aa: CASSLDPPGGTEGELFF

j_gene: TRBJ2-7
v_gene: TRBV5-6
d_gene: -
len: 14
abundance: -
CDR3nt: TGTGCCAGCAGCTACCCCTCCCTTACGCTCGAGCAGTACTTC
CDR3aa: CASSYPSLTLEQYF

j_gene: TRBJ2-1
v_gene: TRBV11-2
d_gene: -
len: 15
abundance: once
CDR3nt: TGTGCCAGCAGCTTAGGGGGAGTCGTGAACAATGAGCAGTTCTTC
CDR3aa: CASSLGGVVNNEQFF

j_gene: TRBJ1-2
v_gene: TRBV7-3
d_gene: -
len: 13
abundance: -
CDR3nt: TGTGCCAGCGGGAAGGATAGAAACTATGGCTACACCTTC
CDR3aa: CASGKDRNYGYTF

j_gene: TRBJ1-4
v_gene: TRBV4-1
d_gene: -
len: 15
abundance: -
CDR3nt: TGCGCCAGCAGCCCCCCACAGGGATTCGGTGAAAAACTGTTTTTT
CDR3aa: CASSPPQGFGEKLFF

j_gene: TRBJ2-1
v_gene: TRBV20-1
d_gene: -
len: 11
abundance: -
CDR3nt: TGCAGTGCTGGCCTGGTCGATGAGCAGTTCTTC
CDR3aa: CSAGLVDEQFF

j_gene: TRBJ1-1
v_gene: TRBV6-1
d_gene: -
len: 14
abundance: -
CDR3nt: TGTGCCAGCATTCCTGGGGGGGAGAACACTGAAGCTTTCTTT
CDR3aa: CASIPGGENTEAFF

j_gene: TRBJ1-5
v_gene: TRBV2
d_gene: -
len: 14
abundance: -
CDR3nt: TGTGCCAGCAGTGAACAGGGACTCGGTCAGCCCCAGCATTTT
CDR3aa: CASSEQGLGQPQHF

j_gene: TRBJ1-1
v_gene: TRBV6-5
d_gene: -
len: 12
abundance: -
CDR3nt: TGTGCCAGCAGCCAGACCCAACAGAATGCTTTCTTT
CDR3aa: CASSQTQQNAFF

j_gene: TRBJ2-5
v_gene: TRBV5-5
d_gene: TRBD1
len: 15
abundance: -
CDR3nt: TGTGCCAGCAGGCGGGACAGGGACCTCCAAGAGACCCAGTACTTC
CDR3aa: CASRRDRDLQETQYF

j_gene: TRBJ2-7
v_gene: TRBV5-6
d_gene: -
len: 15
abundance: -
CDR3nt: TGTGCCAGCAGCCCCCCGGGGGCAGGGTCCTACGAGCAGTACTTC
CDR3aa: CASSPPGAGSYEQYF

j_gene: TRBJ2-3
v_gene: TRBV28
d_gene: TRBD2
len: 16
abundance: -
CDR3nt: TGTGCCAGCAGTCCCAGACTAGCGGGGCCGACAGATACGCAGTATTTT
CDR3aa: CASSPRLAGPTDTQYF

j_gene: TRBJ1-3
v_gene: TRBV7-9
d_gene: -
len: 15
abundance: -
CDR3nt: TGTGCCAGCAGCTTGGGACTGATCTCTGGAAACACCATATATTTT
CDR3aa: CASSLGLISGNTIYF

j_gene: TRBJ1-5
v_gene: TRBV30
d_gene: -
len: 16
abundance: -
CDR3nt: TGTGCCTGGAGTACGAAATCGCGGGGGACCAATCAGCCCCAGCATTTT
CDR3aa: CAWSTKSRGTNQPQHF

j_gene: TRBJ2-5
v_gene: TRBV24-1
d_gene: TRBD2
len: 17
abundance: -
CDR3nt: TGTGCCACCAGTGACCTCCTTCCGACTAGCGGGAAAGAGACCCAGTACTTC
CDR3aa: CATSDLLPTSGKETQYF

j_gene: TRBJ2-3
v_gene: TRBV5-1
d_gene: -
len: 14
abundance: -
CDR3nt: TGCGCCAGCAGCCCCTACTCAGGAGCAGATACGCAGTATTTT
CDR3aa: CASSPYSGADTQYF

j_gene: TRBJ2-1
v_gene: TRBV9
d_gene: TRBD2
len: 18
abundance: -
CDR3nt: TGTGCCAGCAGCCCTAGTCTCTCAAGCGGGGGTTCCTACAATGAGCAGTTCTTC
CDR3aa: CASSPSLSSGGSYNEQFF

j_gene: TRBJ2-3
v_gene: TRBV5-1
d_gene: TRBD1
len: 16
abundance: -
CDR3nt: TGCGCCAGCAGCTTGGGACAGGGGGTGGGCACAGATACGCAGTATTTT
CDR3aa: CASSLGQGVGTDTQYF

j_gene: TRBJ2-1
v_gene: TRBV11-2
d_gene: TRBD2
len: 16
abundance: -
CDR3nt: TGTGCCAGCAGCTTACCGCCTAGCGGTCGTTACAATGAGCAGTTCTTC
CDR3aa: CASSLPPSGRYNEQFF

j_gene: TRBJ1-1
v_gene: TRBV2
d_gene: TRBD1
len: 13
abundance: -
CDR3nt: TGTGCCACCACGGACAGGGCAAACACTGAAGCTTTCTTT
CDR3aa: CATTDRANTEAFF

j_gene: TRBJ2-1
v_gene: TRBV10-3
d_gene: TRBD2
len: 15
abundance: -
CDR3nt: TGTGCCATCAGCAAGGGACTAGCGGGAGACAATGAGCAGTTCTTC
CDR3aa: CAISKGLAGDNEQFF

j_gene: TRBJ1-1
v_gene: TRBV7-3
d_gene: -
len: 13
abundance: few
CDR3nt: TGTGCCAGCAGCTCCTACCAAAACACTGAAGCTTTCTTT
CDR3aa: CASSSYQNTEAFF

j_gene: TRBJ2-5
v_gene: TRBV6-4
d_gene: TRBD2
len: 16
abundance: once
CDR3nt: TGTGCCAGCAGTGAAATTGGCGGGAGAGGAGGGGAGACCCAGTACTTC
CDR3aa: CASSEIGGRGGETQYF

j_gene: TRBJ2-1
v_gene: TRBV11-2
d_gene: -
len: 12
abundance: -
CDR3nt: TGTGCCAGCAGCTTAAATGGAAATGAGCAGTTCTTC
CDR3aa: CASSLNGNEQFF

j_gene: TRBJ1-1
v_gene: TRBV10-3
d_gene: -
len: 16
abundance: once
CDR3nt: TGTGCCATCAGTCCCTTTCGACAGGCAGCCAACACTGAAGCTTTCTTT
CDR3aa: CAISPFRQAANTEAFF

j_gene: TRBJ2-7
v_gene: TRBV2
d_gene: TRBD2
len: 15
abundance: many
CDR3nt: TGTGCCAGCAAAAGGGCAAGCGGGAGCTCCTACGAGCAGTACTTC
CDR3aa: CASKRASGSSYEQYF

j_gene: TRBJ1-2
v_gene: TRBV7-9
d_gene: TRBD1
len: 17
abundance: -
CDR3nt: TGTGCCAGCAGCTTAATGAATTTGGGACAGCCTAGCTATGGCTACACCTTC
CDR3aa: CASSLMNLGQPSYGYTF

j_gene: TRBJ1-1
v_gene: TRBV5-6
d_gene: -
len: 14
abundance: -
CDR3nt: TGTGCCAGCAGCTTGGTGGGAAAGAACACTGAAGCTTTCTTT
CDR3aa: CASSLVGKNTEAFF

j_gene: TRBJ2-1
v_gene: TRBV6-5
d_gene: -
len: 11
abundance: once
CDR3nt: TGTGCCAGCAGTCACAGGGAAGAGCAGTTCTTC
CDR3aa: CASSHREEQFF

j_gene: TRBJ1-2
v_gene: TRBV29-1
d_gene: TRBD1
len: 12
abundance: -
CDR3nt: TGCAGCGTTGGGGGAGGGGGCGATGGCTACACCTTC
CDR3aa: CSVGGGGDGYTF

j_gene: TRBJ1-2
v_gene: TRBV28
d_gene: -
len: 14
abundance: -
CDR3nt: TGTGCCAGCAGTTTAGCGGGGAACATAAGGGGCTACACCTTC
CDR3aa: CASSLAGNIRGYTF

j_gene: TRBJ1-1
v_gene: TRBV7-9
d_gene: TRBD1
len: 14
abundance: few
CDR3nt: TGTGCCAGCAGTTTAGACAGGGGGCGTCCTGAAGCTTTCTTT
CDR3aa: CASSLDRGRPEAFF

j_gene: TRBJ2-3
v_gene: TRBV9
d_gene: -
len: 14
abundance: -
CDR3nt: TGTGCCAGCAGCCGCACAGGGGGGGCAGATACGCAGTATTTT
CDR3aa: CASSRTGGADTQYF

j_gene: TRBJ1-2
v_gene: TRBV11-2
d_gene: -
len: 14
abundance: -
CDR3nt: TGTGCCAGCAGCCTCCGAACAGGGAACTATGGCTACACCTTC
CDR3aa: CASSLRTGNYGYTF